A single sample is the source of the 4 T cell receptor beta chains below, sequenced in a study of cytomegalovirus exposure and HLA in healthy donors. Libraries were prepared by immunoSEQ multiplex PCR; TCRdb keeps only in-frame clonotypes and omits some of them. The sample contains 100,000 or so clones, roughly 95% of which appear only once. Sample: PBMCs. These receptors all stem from a woman in her late teens or twenties in good health and CMV-seronegative.

Points on this clone: The same CDR3 also results from other DNA sequences found in this sample. The chain carries TRBV9 and TRBJ2-5, with TRBD2 matching over 14 bases. The CDR3 totals 16 residues. Germline-derived CDR1 and CDR2 are SGDLS and YYNGEE. The junction had 4 bases not matched to a gene; V was cut back by 4 bases and J by 2 bases. CDR3 region: CASSLGTSGGQETQYF. CDR3 DNA sequence: TGTGCCAGCAGCCTTGGGACTAGCGGGGGACAAGAGACCCAGTACTTC. Together with reference TRBV9 and TRBJ2-5, the CDR3 gives the full variable domain: DSGVTQTPKHLITATGQRVTLRCSPRSGDLSVYWYQQSLDQGLQFLIQYYNGEERAKGNILERFSAQQFPDLHSELNLSSLELGDSALYFCASSLGTSGGQETQYFGPGTRLLVL.

The gene calls are TRBV5-1 and TRBJ2-7; 9 bases line up with TRBD1. Germline V gene lookup returns CDR1 SGHRS and CDR2 YFSETQ. V was pared by 3 bases and J by 6 bases, with 13 bases of the junction left unmatched. The CDR3 runs 16 residues. The CDR3 sequence is CASSSRTSQGASEQYF. The CDR3, as DNA: TGCGCCAGCAGCTCGCGGACGTCACAGGGGGCAAGCGAGCAGTACTTC.

The chain has TRBV19 and TRBJ1-2; D is possibly TRBD1 (6 bases). The CDR3 covers 16 residues. The V end was cut by 2 bases, the J end by 2 bases, with 15 bases between. Germline CDR1 and CDR2: LNHDA and SQIVND (reference sequence). CDR3 in amino acids: CASSIIPSTGNYGYTF. The CDR3 bases are TGTGCCAGTAGTATAATCCCATCTACAGGGAACTATGGCTACACCTTC.

The chain recombines TRBV6-5 with TRBJ2-3; D remains ambiguous. CDR1 MNHEY and CDR2 SVGAGI come from the germline V gene. This CDR3 is 14 amino acids long. With 5 bases removed from V and 2 bases from J, the gap between germline ends came to 11 bases. The CDR3 DNA reads TGTGCCAGCAGTGAGGTAGGCTTCACAGATACGCAGTATTTT. It is translated as CASSEVGFTDTQYF.